Each of the 12 T cell receptor beta chains below was sequenced from the same sample in a study of shared clonotypes between healthy human individuals. Assay: immunoSEQ multiplex PCR; the TCRdb copy retains only in-frame clones and omits some. The sample lists some 2,100,000 clones; nearly 97% were seen once. The sequencing sample was made of naive CD4+ T cells sorted from blood. Subset reported: CD45RA+ positively selected. These receptors were obtained from a man aged 18 to 35 in good health.

The rearrangement uses TRBV4-3 and TRBJ1-1; D remains unclear. This CDR3 comprises 13 residues. Between the trimmed V and J ends, which lost 4 bases and 0 bases, there was a span of 6 bases. Germline V gene data show CDR1 as LGHNA and CDR2 as YSLEER. In DNA, the CDR3 is TGCGCCAGCAGCCGAACGGTGAACACTGAAGCTTTCTTT. It yields the protein CASSRTVNTEAFF.

The V call is TRBV10-3, the J call TRBJ1-1; D gene unclear. This CDR3 is 13 amino acids long. V was cut by 2 bases and J by 4 bases, with 8 bases left in between. Germline-derived CDR1 and CDR2 are ENHRY and SYGVKD. The CDR3 DNA reads as TGTGCCATCAGTGAGGGTTGGGCCACTGAAGCTTTCTTT. This codes for CAISEGWATEAFF.

On this clone itself: Other DNA sequences in this sample translate to the same CDR3. The chain recombines TRBV5-1 with TRBJ1-5; tentative D call: TRBD1 (6 bases). This CDR3 is 15 amino acids long. Looked up from germline, CDR1 is SGHRS and CDR2 is YFSETQ. Between the trimmed V and J ends, which lost 3 bases and 3 bases, there was a span of 13 bases. The CDR3 reads CASSWGPGANQPQHF. As DNA, the CDR3 is TGCGCCAGCAGCTGGGGTCCAGGGGCCAATCAGCCCCAGCATTTT. The full variable domain, rest sourced from reference TRBV5-1 and TRBJ1-5, is KAGVTQTPRYLIKTRGQQVTLSCSPISGHRSVSWYQQTPGQGLQFLFEYFSETQRNKGNFPGRFSGRQFSNSRSEMNVSTLELGDSALYLCASSWGPGANQPQHFGDGTRLSIL.

V and J are TRBV30 and TRBJ1-5; TRBD1 agrees at 8 bases. The V segment lost 0 bases and the J segment 11 bases; nucleotides outside the gene matches: 12. CDR3 size: 15 residues. Germline CDR1 and CDR2: GTSNPN and SVGIG (reference sequence). In DNA, the CDR3 is TGTGCCTGGAGTGTAGGAGCAGGACAGGGCTTGACCCAGCATTTT. Translation gives CAWSVGAGQGLTQHF.

The rearrangement uses TRBV4-3 and TRBJ1-5; tentative D call: TRBD1 (6 bases). Trimming pared 0 bases from V and 0 bases from J, leaving 9 bases between. Germline CDR1 reads LGHNA; CDR2 reads YSLEER. The CDR3 covers 16 residues. This CDR3 reads CASSQDGGGSNQPQHF. The CDR3 DNA is TGCGCCAGCAGCCAAGACGGAGGGGGTAGCAATCAGCCCCAGCATTTT.

This clone was seen just once. This CDR3 is also generated by other DNA sequences in the sample. This chain joins TRBV5-1 and TRBJ1-1; D unresolved. Deletions cut 4 bases from V and 2 bases from J, with 9 bases between. In germline, CDR1 is SGHRS, CDR2 YFSETQ. The CDR3 contains 13 residues. The CDR3 DNA reads as TGCGCCAGCAGCCTGGGAGGCAACACTGAAGCTTTCTTT. Translated, it gives CASSLGGNTEAFF.

Details on this clone: This sample also contains other DNA sequences that code for the same CDR3. This chain links TRBV7-9 with TRBJ2-2, with no clear D. Germline V gene lookup returns CDR1 SEHNR and CDR2 FQNEAQ (reference sequence). The V gene lost 0 bases and the J gene lost 4 bases, with 9 bases spanning the gap. This CDR3 is 15 amino acids long. This CDR3 reads CASSLAPAGTGELFF. CDR3 DNA sequence: TGTGCCAGCAGCTTAGCCCCGGCCGGCACCGGGGAGCTGTTTTTT.

The count of this clone is one. The V gene is TRBV28, the J gene TRBJ2-7; 7 bases align to TRBD2. The CDR3 runs to 14 residues. Germline V gene sequence: CDR1 MDHEN, CDR2 SYDVKM. Unmatched junction bases numbered 7, after V lost 6 bases and J lost 2 bases. In DNA form, the CDR3 reads TGTGCCAGCAGCCTGTGGGGGGGGACCTACGAGCAGTACTTC. It is translated as CASSLWGGTYEQYF.

The rearrangement uses TRBV5-4 and TRBJ2-3, with a weak D call TRBD2 (6 bases). This CDR3 is built from 15 residues. V was cut by 4 bases and J by 2 bases, with 14 bases left in between. CDR1 is SGHNT and CDR2 is YYREEE in the germline V gene (reference sequence). The CDR3 protein is CASSIMGGYTDTQYF. CDR3 coding DNA: TGTGCCAGCAGCATAATGGGGGGATACACAGATACGCAGTATTTT.

The chain joins TRBV7-2 to TRBJ1-1; D not resolved. CDR3 size: 13 residues. V was trimmed by 6 bases and J by 8 bases, leaving 16 bases between them. Germline CDR1 and CDR2: SGHTA and FQGNSA. The CDR3 protein is CASSPGRVGEAFF. In DNA, the CDR3 is TGTGCCAGCAGTCCAGGCCGAGTAGGGGAAGCTTTCTTT.

V and J are TRBV6-6 and TRBJ2-5; 7 nucleotides line up with TRBD2. This CDR3 region has 16 residues. V trimming: 0 bases; J trimming: 4 bases; junction bases outside the gene matches: 8. The germline V gene has CDR1 MNHNY and CDR2 SVGAGI (reference sequence). Here the CDR3 reads CASSYSNRGGAETQYF. The CDR3 bases are TGTGCCAGCAGTTACTCGAATAGGGGAGGGGCAGAGACCCAGTACTTC.

This sequence joins TRBV5-1 and TRBJ1-4; D possibly corresponds to TRBD1 (5 bases). This CDR3 has 15 residues. The V end was cut by 4 bases, the J end by 0 bases, with 10 bases between. Germline V gene lookup returns CDR1 SGHRS and CDR2 YFSETQ. The CDR3 spells CASSTQGATNEKLFF. The CDR3 DNA reads TGCGCCAGCAGCACCCAGGGAGCAACTAATGAAAAACTGTTTTTT. The full variable domain, its missing parts supplied by reference TRBV5-1 and TRBJ1-4, is KAGVTQTPRYLIKTRGQQVTLSCSPISGHRSVSWYQQTPGQGLQFLFEYFSETQRNKGNFPGRFSGRQFSNSRSEMNVSTLELGDSALYLCASSTQGATNEKLFFGSGTQLSVL.